This T cell receptor (beta chain) was retrieved from a study of beta chain features in type 1 diabetes. Concerning this clone: Its antigen is unknown. Other DNA variants within this sample encode the same CDR3.

This CDR3 has 13 amino acids. The ends were cut back, 3 bases at V and 3 bases at J, with 8 bases in the middle. The germline gives CDR1 MNHEY, CDR2 SVGAGI. Study results and caveats: In all four CD4+ subsets, TCRB CDR3 length was significantly, moderately reduced in type 1 diabetes. Over-representation of high TCR-expressing cells was a possible consequence of cDNA sequencing. There were fewer insertions and more deletions at the VDJ junctions of type 1 diabetes patients.

Investigators reverse transcribed all isolated RNA, so they sequenced expressed TCRB transcripts. Approximately 3.7 million reads per sample on average were obtained from naive, central memory and regulatory T cell samples. Assay used: immunoSEQ multiplex PCR; TCRdb lists only in-frame clones, some missing. The top ten clones hold 0.02% to 0.025% of a sample with roughly 700,000 clones, about an eighth of them seen once. The chain uses TRBV6-5 and TRBJ1-1; tentatively, D is TRBD1 (5 bases). Sequencing was carried out using naive CD4+ T cells from blood. This sequence originates from a man younger than 35 with type 1 diabetes. CDR3 sequence: CASSYRGYTEAFF. In DNA, the CDR3 is TGTGCCAGCAGTTATCGGGGCTACACTGAAGCTTTCTTT.